One sample yielded the 23 T cell receptor beta chains listed below, sequenced in a study of breast tumors, draining lymph nodes, adjacent tissues. Samples came from axillary lymph nodes draining the breast cancer. TCRdb fed the multiplex PCR reads into MiXCR, producing one record per CDR3 protein. The sample carries approximately 210,000 distinct CDR3 sequences, 32% recorded once. Sample: axillary lymph node tissue. All receptors derive from a female donor with breast cancer. Some clones in this sample may be carry-over from other donors' samples.

This clonotype came up many times. The gene calls are TRBV7-3 and TRBJ2-1, with a weak D call TRBD1 (6 bases). Trimming removed 3 bases at V and 8 bases at J, with 8 bases between. Germline assignment: CDR1 SGHTA and CDR2 FQGTGA. The CDR3 consists of 12 residues. CDR3 residues: CASSFRGDEQFF. In DNA form, the CDR3 reads TGTGCCAGCAGCTTCAGGGGTGATGAGCAGTTCTTC.

Note on this clonotype: The junction does not match germline at one end; this may be a read error. The rearrangement uses TRBV7-2 and TRBJ2-3; no clear D gene. From germline, CDR1 is SGHTA and CDR2 FQGNSA. The CDR3 totals 15 residues. The CDR3 here is CASSLAGDSTDTLYF. CDR3 in DNA: TGTGCCAGCAGCTTAGCGGGTGATAGCACAGATACGCTGTATTTT.

There are many counts of this clonotype. V and J are TRBV13 and TRBJ1-4, with a weak D call TRBD1 (5 bases). Per germline, CDR1 PRHDT and CDR2 FYEKMQ (reference sequence). CDR3 size: 14 residues. V was cut by 3 bases and J by 4 bases, with 9 bases left in between. The CDR3 region is CASSFGGFNEKLFF. The CDR3 DNA follows: TGTGCCAGCAGCTTCGGGGGTTTTAATGAAAAACTGTTTTTT.

V is TRBV20-1 and J is TRBJ2-5, with TRBD1 as a possible D gene (7 bases). Per germline, CDR1 DFQATT and CDR2 SNEGSKA (reference sequence). V was pared by 6 bases and J by 0 bases, with 17 bases between. This CDR3 contains 15 residues. The CDR3 region is CSANRAGGYQETQYF. The CDR3 bases are TGCAGTGCAAACCGGGCAGGGGGGTACCAAGAGACCCAGTACTTC.

With regard to this clonotype: A much larger clone differs from this one at a single base, so this may be a read error. The chain combines TRBV20-1 with TRBJ2-3; 9 bases map to TRBD2. V lost 3 bases, J lost 4 bases, and 14 bases stayed unmatched. The CDR3 contains 17 residues. Looked up from germline, CDR1 is DFQATT and CDR2 is SNEGSKA (reference sequence). The CDR3 DNA sequence: TGCAGTGCTAGTGAGTGGCGTAGCGGGAGCGTCTCAGATACGCAGTATTTT. Translation gives CSASEWRSGSVSDTQYF.

The chain recombines TRBV20-1 with TRBJ2-7; the D gene is possibly TRBD1 (5 bases). Germline-derived CDR1 and CDR2 are DFQATT and SNEGSKA (reference sequence). CDR3 length equals 13 residues. V dropped 6 bases and J dropped 3 bases, with 15 bases sitting between them. This chain's CDR3 is CSATKTAHYEQYF. The CDR3 DNA reads TGCAGTGCCACCAAGACAGCCCACTACGAGCAGTACTTC.

The table lists this clonotype with many counts. Written as DNA, the CDR3 is TGCGCCAGCAGCTTGACTCCGGGACAGGGCTCCTACAATGAGCAGTTCTTC. Protein sequence: CASSLTPGQGSYNEQFF. The J gene is TRBJ2-1, the V gene TRBV5-1; 9 bases fit TRBD1. The CDR3 sequence is 17 residues long. V shed 1 base and J 0 bases; nucleotides not matched to a gene: 5. Germline loops: CDR1 SGHRS, CDR2 YFSETQ.

V and J are TRBV7-9 and TRBJ1-2, with TRBD1 matching 8 bases. Germline CDR1 SEHNR, CDR2 FQNEAQ (reference sequence). Trimming removed 6 bases from V and 5 bases from J; junction bases left unmatched: 8. CDR3 length: 14 amino acids. The CDR3 sequence: CASSPRQGKYGYTF. The CDR3 DNA sequence: TGTGCCAGCAGTCCACGACAGGGGAAGTATGGCTACACCTTC.

This clonotype was recorded many times. The gene calls are TRBV19 and TRBJ2-5, with 8 bases matching TRBD1. After removal of 4 bases from V and 5 bases from J, the junction contained 6 bases not matched to a gene. Germline CDR1 and CDR2: LNHDA and SQIVND (reference sequence). CDR3 size: 14 residues. The DNA of the CDR3 is TGTGCCAGTAGTACCGGACAGGGTTGGGAGACCCAGTACTTC. Translation: CASSTGQGWETQYF.

This clonotype was seen at least ten times. The chain has TRBV9 and TRBJ1-2; 9 bases align to TRBD1. With V trimmed by 3 bases and J by 4 bases, 10 bases remained unmatched. The CDR3 sequence is 16 residues long. Germline-derived CDR1 and CDR2 are SGDLS and YYNGEE. The CDR3 DNA sequence: TGTGCCAGCAGCGCGGGACAGGGCTCGGTCGTCTATGGCTACACCTTC. This codes for CASSAGQGSVVYGYTF.

The J gene is TRBJ2-4, the V gene TRBV12-3 or TRBV12-4; 8 bases fit TRBD1. CDR3 length: 15 amino acids. J lost 6 bases, V lost 6 bases, and 10 bases had no gene match. As DNA, the CDR3 is TGTGCCAGCAGGAACTCAGGGGGGACAGGAAACATTCAGTACTTC. Protein sequence: CASRNSGGTGNIQYF.

This clonotype was observed many times. This sequence joins TRBV6-2 or TRBV6-3 and TRBJ1-2; D remains unclear. Germline V gene data show CDR1 as MNHEY and CDR2 as SVGEGT. This CDR3 region has 12 residues. Trimming stripped 7 bases from V and 4 bases from J, with 10 bases between. CDR3 amino acids: CASNEAGYGYTF. The CDR3 nucleotides are TGTGCCAGCAACGAGGCCGGCTATGGCTACACCTTC.

This clonotype was seen ten or more times. J is TRBJ2-5 and V is TRBV5-4, with TRBD2 matching 9 bases. Germline V gene sequence: CDR1 SGHNT, CDR2 YYREEE (reference sequence). The trim removed 1 base at V and 5 bases at J, leaving 6 bases unmatched. The CDR3 is 15 residues long. The CDR3 sequence: CASSLSGRPGETQYF. CDR3 sequence (DNA): TGTGCCAGCAGCTTGAGCGGGAGGCCGGGGGAGACCCAGTACTTC.

This clonotype was detected only a few times. The chain is built from TRBV5-4 and TRBJ1-1, with D hard to call. CDR1 and CDR2 from the germline V gene are SGHNT and YYREEE (reference sequence). The CDR3 is made up of 14 amino acids. Trimming took 0 bases from V and 1 from J, leaving 7 bases between them. The CDR3 DNA is TGTGCCAGCAGCTTGGAAAGGGCGAACACTGAAGCTTTCTTT. Encoded protein: CASSLERANTEAFF. Variable domain in full (rest from reference TRBV5-4 and TRBJ1-1): ETGVTQSPTHLIKTRGQQVTLRCSSQSGHNTVSWYQQALGQGPQFIFQYYREEENGRGNFPPRFSGLQFPNYSSELNVNALELDDSALYLCASSLERANTEAFFGQGTRLTVV.

CDR3 sequence (DNA): TGCGCCAGCAATGTTGCAGGGCTCACGGATACGCAGCATTTT. Its protein is CASNVAGLTDTQHF. The chain links TRBV5-1 to TRBJ2-3; D perhaps matches TRBD1 (5 bases). The J call is in doubt because the DNA end fits TRBJ1-5 better. This CDR3 spans 14 amino acids. Germline CDR1 reads SGHRS; CDR2 reads YFSETQ.

Ten or more counts support this clonotype. The V call is TRBV6-6, the J call TRBJ2-1; the match to TRBD2 covers 7 bases. This CDR3 region has 14 residues. Looked up from germline, CDR1 is MNHNY and CDR2 is SVGAGI (reference sequence). Trimming at V came to 4 bases and at J to 7 bases, leaving 7 bases not matched to a gene. CDR3 residues: CASSWRERWNEQFF. CDR3 in DNA: TGTGCCAGCAGTTGGCGGGAGCGGTGGAATGAGCAGTTCTTC.

This sequence joins TRBV14 and TRBJ2-6; 9 nucleotides agree with TRBD1. V shed 5 bases and J 3 bases; nucleotides not matched to a gene: 11. CDR1 is SGHDN and CDR2 is FVKESK in the germline V gene. There are 18 residues in the CDR3. Here the CDR3 DNA reads TGTGCCAGCAGCTCGGGACAGGGATCTTCCTATGGGGCCAACGTCCTGACTTTC. It codes for CASSSGQGSSYGANVLTF. The whole variable domain, filled in from reference TRBV14 and TRBJ2-6, reads EAGVTQFPSHSVIEKGQTVTLRCDPISGHDNLYWYRRVMGKEIKFLLHFVKESKQDESGMPNNRFLAERTGGTYSTLKVQPAELEDSGVYFCASSSGQGSSYGANVLTFGAGSRLTVL.

This clonotype was observed at least ten times. The chain uses TRBV30 and TRBJ1-3; the D is unclear. V gave up 3 bases and J gave up 9 bases, with 9 bases separating them. Germline lookup yields CDR1 GTSNPN and CDR2 SVGIG (reference sequence). The CDR3 consists of 11 residues. CDR3 sequence (DNA): TGTGCCTGGAGGTCATTAGTCACCATATATTTT. It codes for CAWRSLVTIYF.

This clonotype was seen at least ten times. The chain has TRBV6-6 and TRBJ1-2, with 7 bases identical to TRBD1. Germline assignment: CDR1 MNHNY and CDR2 SVGAGI (reference sequence). Trimming took 6 bases from V and 8 from J; bases not matched to a gene: 6. The CDR3 extends over 12 amino acids. CDR3 DNA sequence: TGTGCCAGCAGGGCCGAGGGGGCCGGCTACACCTTC. Translated: CASRAEGAGYTF.

V is TRBV9 and J is TRBJ1-5; D may be TRBD1 (5 bases). CDR3 length: 15 residues. V lost 0 bases to trimming and J lost 7 bases, with 14 bases between them. Germline V gene lookup returns CDR1 SGDLS and CDR2 YYNGEE. In nucleotides, the CDR3 is TGTGCCAGCAGCGTAGGTCCGGGAGGGGAGCAGCCCCAGCATTTT. It encodes CASSVGPGGEQPQHF.

This clonotype came up many times. V is TRBV7-2 and J is TRBJ1-6, with 8 bases identical to TRBD1. Trimming cost V 3 bases and J 11 bases; bases outside gene matches: 12. Germline loops: CDR1 SGHTA, CDR2 FQGNSA. There are 16 residues in the CDR3. CDR3 nucleotides: TGTGCCAGCAGCTTGGCCCCATCCGGGACAGGAGCACCCCTCCACTTT. Residues: CASSLAPSGTGAPLHF. The full variable domain, rest sourced from reference TRBV7-2 and TRBJ1-6, is GAGVSQSPSNKVTEKGKDVELRCDPISGHTALYWYRQSLGQGLEFLIYFQGNSAPDKSGLPSDRFSAERTGGSVSTLTIQRTQQEDSAVYLCASSLAPSGTGAPLHFGNGTRLTVT.

This clonotype was seen many times. The rearrangement uses TRBV28 and TRBJ2-7, with 8 bases aligning to TRBD1. The V segment lost 6 bases and the J segment 0 bases; nucleotides outside the gene matches: 13. Per germline, CDR1 MDHEN and CDR2 SYDVKM. This CDR3 region has 17 residues. The CDR3 DNA follows: TGTGCCAGCAGCTACATATTCAGGACAGGGAGCTCCTACGAGCAGTACTTC. This gives the protein CASSYIFRTGSSYEQYF. Full variable domain (remainder filled in from reference TRBV28 and TRBJ2-7): DVKVTQSSRYLVKRTGEKVFLECVQDMDHENMFWYRQDPGLGLRLIYFSYDVKMKEKGDIPEGYSVSREKKERFSLILESASTNQTSMYLCASSYIFRTGSSYEQYFGPGTRLTVT.

J is TRBJ1-5 and V is TRBV2; D uncertain. Germline V gives CDR1 SNHLY, CDR2 FYNNEI. This CDR3 contains 15 residues. The V end lost 9 bases, the J end lost 4 bases, and 19 bases lay between the germline ends. CDR3 DNA sequence: TGTGCCAGTGGCAAGAGCGGGAGGAGAAATCAGCCCCAGCATTTT. It encodes CASGKSGRRNQPQHF.